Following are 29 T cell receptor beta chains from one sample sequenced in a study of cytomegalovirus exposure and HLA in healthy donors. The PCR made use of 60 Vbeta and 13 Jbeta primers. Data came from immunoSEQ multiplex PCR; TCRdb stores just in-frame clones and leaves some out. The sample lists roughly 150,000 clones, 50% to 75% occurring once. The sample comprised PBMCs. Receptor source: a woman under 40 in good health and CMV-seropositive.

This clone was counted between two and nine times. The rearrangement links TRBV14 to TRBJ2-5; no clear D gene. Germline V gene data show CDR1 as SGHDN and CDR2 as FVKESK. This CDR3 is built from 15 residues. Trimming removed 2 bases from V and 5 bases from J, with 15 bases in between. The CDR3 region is CASSQNDLGPETQYF. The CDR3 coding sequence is TGTGCCAGCAGCCAAAACGACCTAGGTCCGGAGACCCAGTACTTC.

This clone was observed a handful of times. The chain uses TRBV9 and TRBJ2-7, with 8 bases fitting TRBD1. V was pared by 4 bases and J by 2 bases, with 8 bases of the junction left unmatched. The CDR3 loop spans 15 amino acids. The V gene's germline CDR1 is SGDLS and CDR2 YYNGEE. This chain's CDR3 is CASSPHGQGPYEQYF. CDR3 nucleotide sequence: TGTGCCAGCAGCCCTCATGGACAGGGCCCCTACGAGCAGTACTTC.

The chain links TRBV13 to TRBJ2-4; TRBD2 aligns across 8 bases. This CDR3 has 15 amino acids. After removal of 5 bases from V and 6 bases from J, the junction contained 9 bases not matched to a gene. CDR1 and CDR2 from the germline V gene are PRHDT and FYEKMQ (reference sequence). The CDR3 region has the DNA TGTGCCAGCAGCGGCGGGGGGCTCGCTCTAAACATTCAGTACTTC. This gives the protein CASSGGGLALNIQYF.

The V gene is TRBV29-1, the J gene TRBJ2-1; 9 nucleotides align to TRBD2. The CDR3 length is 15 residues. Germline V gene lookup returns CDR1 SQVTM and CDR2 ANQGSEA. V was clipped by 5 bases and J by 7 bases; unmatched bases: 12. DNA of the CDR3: TGCAGCGTTTGGCTAGCGGGAAGTATATCTAATGAGCAGTTCTTC. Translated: CSVWLAGSISNEQFF.

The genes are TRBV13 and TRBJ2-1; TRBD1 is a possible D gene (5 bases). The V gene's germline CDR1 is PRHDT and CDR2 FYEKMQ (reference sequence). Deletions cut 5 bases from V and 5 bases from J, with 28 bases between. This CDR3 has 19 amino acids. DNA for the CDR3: TGTGCCAGCAGCCCAGACCCGCTATCCGACAGCACCTCACACAATGAGCAGTTCTTC. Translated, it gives CASSPDPLSDSTSHNEQFF. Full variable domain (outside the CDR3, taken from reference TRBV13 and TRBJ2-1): AAGVIQSPRHLIKEKRETATLKCYPIPRHDTVYWYQQGPGQDPQFLISFYEKMQSDKGSIPDRFSAQQFSDYHSELNMSSLELGDSALYFCASSPDPLSDSTSHNEQFFGPGTRLTVL.

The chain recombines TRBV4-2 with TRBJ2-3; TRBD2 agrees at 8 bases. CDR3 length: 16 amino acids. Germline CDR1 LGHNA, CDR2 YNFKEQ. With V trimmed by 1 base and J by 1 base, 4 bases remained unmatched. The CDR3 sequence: CASSQGPAGGTDTQYF. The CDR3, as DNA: TGTGCCAGCAGCCAAGGGCCAGCGGGGGGCACAGATACGCAGTATTTT.

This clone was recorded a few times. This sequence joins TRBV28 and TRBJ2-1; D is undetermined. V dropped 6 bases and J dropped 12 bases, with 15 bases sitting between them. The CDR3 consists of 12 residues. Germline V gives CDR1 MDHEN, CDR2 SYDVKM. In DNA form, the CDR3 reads TGTGCCAGCAGCCAAACCCGAAGAGGGCAGTTCTTC. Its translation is CASSQTRRGQFF.

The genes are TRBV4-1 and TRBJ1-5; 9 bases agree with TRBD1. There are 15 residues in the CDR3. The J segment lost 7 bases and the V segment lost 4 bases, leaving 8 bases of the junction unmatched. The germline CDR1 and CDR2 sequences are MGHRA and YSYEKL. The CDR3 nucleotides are TGCGCCAGCAGCCTCCTCCGGGACAGGGACCAGCCCCAGCATTTT. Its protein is CASSLLRDRDQPQHF.

CDR3 sequence: CAWSPTYGLGNEQFF. In DNA form, the CDR3 reads TGTGCCTGGAGTCCGACCTATGGTCTAGGCAATGAGCAGTTCTTC. The chain links TRBV30 to TRBJ2-1; unclear D gene. Germline assignment: CDR1 GTSNPN and CDR2 SVGIG (reference sequence). This CDR3 has 15 amino acids. Trimming took off 2 bases at V and 6 bases at J, with 17 bases between the two ends. Full variable domain (remainder filled in from reference TRBV30 and TRBJ2-1): SQTIHQWPATLVQPVGSPLSLECTVEGTSNPNLYWYRQAAGRGLQLLFYSVGIGQISSEVPQNLSASRPQDRQFILSSKKLLLSDSGFYLCAWSPTYGLGNEQFFGPGTRLTVL.

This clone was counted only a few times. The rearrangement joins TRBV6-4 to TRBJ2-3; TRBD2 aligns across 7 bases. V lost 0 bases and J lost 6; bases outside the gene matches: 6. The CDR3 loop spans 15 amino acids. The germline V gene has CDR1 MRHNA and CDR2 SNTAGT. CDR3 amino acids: CASSDSGGSADTQYF. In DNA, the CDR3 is TGTGCCAGCAGTGACTCGGGAGGGAGTGCGGATACGCAGTATTTT.

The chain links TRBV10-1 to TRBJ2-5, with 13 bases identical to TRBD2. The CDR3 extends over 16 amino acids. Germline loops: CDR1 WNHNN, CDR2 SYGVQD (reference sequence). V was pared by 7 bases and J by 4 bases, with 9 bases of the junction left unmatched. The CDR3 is CASKPGLAGVGETQYF. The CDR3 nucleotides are TGCGCCAGCAAACCCGGACTAGCGGGAGTGGGAGAGACCCAGTACTTC.

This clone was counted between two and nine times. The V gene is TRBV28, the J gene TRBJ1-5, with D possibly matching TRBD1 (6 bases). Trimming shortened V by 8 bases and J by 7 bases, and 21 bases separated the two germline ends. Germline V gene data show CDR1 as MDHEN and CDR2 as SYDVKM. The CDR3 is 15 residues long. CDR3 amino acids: CASQYLGGQRQPQHF. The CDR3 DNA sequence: TGTGCCAGCCAATACCTCGGGGGGCAGCGGCAGCCCCAGCATTTT.

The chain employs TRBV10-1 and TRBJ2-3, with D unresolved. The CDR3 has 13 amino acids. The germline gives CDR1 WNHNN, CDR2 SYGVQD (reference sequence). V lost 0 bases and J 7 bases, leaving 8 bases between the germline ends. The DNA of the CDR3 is TGCGCCAGCAGTGAGTCGAGAGTAAATACGCAGTATTTT. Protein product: CASSESRVNTQYF.

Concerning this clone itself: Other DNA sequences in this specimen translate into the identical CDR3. The CDR3 region has the DNA TGTGCCAGCAGTGAAAGGAGACAGGCCTACGAGCAGTACTTC. This translates into CASSERRQAYEQYF. This chain connects TRBV6-1 to TRBJ2-7; the D gene is possibly TRBD1 (6 bases). Germline V gene sequence: CDR1 MNHNS, CDR2 SASEGT. Trimming stripped 2 bases from V and 2 bases from J, with 10 bases between. This CDR3 is built from 14 residues.

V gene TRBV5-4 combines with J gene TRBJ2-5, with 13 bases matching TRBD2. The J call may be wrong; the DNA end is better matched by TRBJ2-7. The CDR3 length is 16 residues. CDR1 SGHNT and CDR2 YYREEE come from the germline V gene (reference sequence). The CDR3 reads CASSSGLAGTSYEQYF. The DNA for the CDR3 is TGTGCCAGCAGCTCGGGACTAGCGGGAACCTCCTACGAGCAGTACTTC.

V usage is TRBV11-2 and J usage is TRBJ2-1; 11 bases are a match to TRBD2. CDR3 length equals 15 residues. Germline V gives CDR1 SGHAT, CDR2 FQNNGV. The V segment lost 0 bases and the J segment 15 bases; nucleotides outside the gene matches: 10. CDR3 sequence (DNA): TGTGCCAGCAGCTTAGATCACCTAGCGGGAGGAAATCGGTTCTTC. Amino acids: CASSLDHLAGGNRFF.

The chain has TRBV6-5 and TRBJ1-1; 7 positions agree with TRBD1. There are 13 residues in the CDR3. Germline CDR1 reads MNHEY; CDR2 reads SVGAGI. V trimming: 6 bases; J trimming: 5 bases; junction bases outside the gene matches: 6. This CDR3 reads CASSRQGRTEAFF. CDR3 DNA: TGTGCCAGCAGCAGACAGGGACGGACTGAAGCTTTCTTT.

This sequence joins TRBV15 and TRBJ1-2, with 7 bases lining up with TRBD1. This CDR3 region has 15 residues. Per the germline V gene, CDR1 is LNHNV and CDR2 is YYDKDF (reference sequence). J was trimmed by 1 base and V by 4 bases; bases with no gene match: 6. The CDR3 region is CATSKGTDLNYGYTF. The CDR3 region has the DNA TGTGCCACCAGCAAGGGGACAGATCTTAACTATGGCTACACCTTC.

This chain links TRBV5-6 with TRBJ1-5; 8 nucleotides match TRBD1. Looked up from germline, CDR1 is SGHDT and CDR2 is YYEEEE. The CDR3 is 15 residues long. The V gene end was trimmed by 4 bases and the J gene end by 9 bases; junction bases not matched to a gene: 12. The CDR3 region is CASSPGQGGGGPQHF. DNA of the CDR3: TGTGCCAGCAGCCCCGGACAGGGTGGCGGAGGGCCCCAGCATTTT.

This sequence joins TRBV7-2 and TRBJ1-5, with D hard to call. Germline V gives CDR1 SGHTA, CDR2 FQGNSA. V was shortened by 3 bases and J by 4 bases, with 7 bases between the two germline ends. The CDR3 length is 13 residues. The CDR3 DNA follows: TGTGCCAGCAGCTTGCGGGTGAATCAGCCCCAGCATTTT. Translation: CASSLRVNQPQHF.

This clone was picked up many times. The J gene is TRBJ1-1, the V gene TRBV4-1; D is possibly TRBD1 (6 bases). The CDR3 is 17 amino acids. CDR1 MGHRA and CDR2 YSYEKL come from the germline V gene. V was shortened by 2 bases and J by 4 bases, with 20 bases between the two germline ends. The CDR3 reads CASSQQPGDRTPTEAFF. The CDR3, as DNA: TGCGCCAGCAGCCAACAACCAGGAGACAGGACTCCCACTGAAGCTTTCTTT.

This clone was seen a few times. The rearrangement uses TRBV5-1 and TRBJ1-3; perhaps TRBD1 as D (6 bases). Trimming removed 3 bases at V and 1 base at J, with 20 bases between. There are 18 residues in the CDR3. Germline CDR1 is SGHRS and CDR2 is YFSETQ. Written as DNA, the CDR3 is TGCGCCAGCAGCTCAAGGGTCGGGGACACGGAATCTGGAAACACCATATATTTT. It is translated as CASSSRVGDTESGNTIYF.

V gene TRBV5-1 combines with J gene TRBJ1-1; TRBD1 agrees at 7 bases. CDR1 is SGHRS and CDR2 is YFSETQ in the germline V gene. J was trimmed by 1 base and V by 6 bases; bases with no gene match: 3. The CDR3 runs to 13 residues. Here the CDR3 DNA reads TGCGCCAGCAAGAGGACAGGGAACACTGAAGCTTTCTTT. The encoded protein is CASKRTGNTEAFF.

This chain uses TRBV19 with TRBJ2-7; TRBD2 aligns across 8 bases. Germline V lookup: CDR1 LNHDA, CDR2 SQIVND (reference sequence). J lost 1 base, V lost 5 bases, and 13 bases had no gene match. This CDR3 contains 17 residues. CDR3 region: CASSPFLGGESSYEQYF. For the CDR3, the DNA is TGTGCCAGTAGTCCCTTCCTCGGGGGGGAGAGTTCCTACGAGCAGTACTTC.

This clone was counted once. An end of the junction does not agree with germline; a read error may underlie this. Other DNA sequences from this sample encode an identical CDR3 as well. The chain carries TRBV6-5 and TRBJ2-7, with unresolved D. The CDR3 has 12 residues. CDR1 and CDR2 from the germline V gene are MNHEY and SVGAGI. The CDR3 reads CASRPAGREQYF. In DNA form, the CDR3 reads TGTGCCAGCAGGCCTGCTGGGCGCGAGCAGTACTTT.

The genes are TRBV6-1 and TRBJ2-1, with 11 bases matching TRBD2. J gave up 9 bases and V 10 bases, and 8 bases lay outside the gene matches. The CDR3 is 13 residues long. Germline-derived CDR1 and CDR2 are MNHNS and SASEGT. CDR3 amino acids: CAILAGASREQFF. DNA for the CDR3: TGTGCCATACTAGCGGGAGCATCCCGTGAGCAGTTCTTC.

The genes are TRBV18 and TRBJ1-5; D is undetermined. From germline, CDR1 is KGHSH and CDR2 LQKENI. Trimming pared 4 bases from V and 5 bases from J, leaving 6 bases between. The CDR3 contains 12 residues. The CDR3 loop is CASSQRYQPQHF. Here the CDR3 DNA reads TGTGCCAGCTCACAGAGATATCAGCCCCAGCATTTT.

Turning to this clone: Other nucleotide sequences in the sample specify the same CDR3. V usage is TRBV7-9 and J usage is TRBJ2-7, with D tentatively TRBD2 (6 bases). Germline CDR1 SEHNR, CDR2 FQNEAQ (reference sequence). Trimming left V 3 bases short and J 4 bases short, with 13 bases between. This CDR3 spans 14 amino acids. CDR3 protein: CASSLSGVLYEQYF. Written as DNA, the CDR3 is TGTGCCAGCAGCTTGTCGGGGGTACTTTACGAGCAGTACTTC.

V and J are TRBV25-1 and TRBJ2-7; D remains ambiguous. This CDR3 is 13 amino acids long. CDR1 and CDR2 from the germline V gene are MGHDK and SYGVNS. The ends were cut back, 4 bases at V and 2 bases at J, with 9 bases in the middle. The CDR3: CASSAPATYEQYF. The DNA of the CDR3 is TGTGCCAGCAGTGCCCCAGCGACCTACGAGCAGTACTTC.